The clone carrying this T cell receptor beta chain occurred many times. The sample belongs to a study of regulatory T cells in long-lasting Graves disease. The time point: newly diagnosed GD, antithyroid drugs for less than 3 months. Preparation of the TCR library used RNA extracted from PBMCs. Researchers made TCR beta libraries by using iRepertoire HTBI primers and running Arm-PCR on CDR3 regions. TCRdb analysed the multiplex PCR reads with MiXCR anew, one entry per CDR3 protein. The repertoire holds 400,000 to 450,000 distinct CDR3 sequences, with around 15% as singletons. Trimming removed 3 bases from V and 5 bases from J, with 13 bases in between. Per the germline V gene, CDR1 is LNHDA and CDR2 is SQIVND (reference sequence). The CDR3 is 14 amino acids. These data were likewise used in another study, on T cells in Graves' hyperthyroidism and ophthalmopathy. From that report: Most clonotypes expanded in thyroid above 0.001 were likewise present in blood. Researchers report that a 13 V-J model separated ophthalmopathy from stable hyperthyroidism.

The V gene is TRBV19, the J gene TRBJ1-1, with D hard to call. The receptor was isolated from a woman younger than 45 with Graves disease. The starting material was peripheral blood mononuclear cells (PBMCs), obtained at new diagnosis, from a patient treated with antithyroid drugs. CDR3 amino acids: CASSIRGTVTEAFF. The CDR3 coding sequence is TGTGCCAGTAGTATTAGAGGCACGGTGACTGAAGCTTTCTTT. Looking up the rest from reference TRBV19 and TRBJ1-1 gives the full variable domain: DGGITQSPKYLFRKEGQNVTLSCEQNLNHDAMYWYRQDPGQGLRLIYYSQIVNDFQKGDIAEGYSVSREKKESFPLTVTSAQKNPTAFYLCASSIRGTVTEAFFGQGTRLTVV.